This T cell receptor (beta chain) was identified in a study of cytomegalovirus exposure and HLA in healthy donors. Study-wide results and limits: The authors later found TCR association rates varying by HLA locus, with DRB1 most and HLA-C fewest.

This clone showed up just once. Its antigen is unknown. This CDR3 has 12 amino acids. The V end lost 4 bases, the J end lost 5 bases, and 9 bases lay between the germline ends. Germline loops: CDR1 SGDLS, CDR2 YYNGEE. Researchers ran the PCR with 60 Vbeta and 13 Jbeta primers. Sequencing used immunoSEQ multiplex PCR; TCRdb keeps in-frame clones, though not all of them. The repertoire holds under 150,000 clones, with approximately 80% as singletons. Sequenced material: PBMCs. The TCR originated in a woman aged 18-29 years in good health and CMV-seronegative. The chain uses TRBV9 and TRBJ1-1; perhaps TRBD1 as D (6 bases). The CDR3 sequence: CASSSTGTEAFF. In DNA form, the CDR3 reads TGTGCCAGCAGCTCTACAGGGACTGAAGCTTTCTTT.